Described below is a single TCR beta chain sequence and its context. The target antigen is unknown. The data belong to a study of cytomegalovirus exposure and HLA in healthy donors. From the approximately 120-subject validation cohort, which was separate from the roughly 680-subject first cohort, the donors were drawn. This CDR3 contains 15 residues. Germline trimming cut 3 bases from V and 7 bases from J; bases unmatched to any gene: 10. Germline CDR1 is MNHNY and CDR2 is SVGAGI (reference sequence). Profiling relied on immunoSEQ multiplex PCR, and the TCRdb table lists in-frame clones only, not all of them. The data contain 250,000 to 350,000 clones, over 75% of them singletons. The study's findings and limits: The classifier, whose performance was assessed in both the original and validation cohorts, reportedly diagnosed cytomegalovirus status with high specificity and sensitivity. Subsequent analysis of the roughly 120 validation repertoires found a tendency for first-cohort TCR clusters to co-occur. CMV antigen specificity was confirmed in vitro for three CMV-associated chains.

The J gene is TRBJ1-1, the V gene TRBV6-6; 8 bases align to TRBD1. The clonotype originates from a man younger than 40 in good health and CMV-seronegative. Specimen: PBMCs. CDR3 protein: CASSYFDRGSSEAFF. DNA for the CDR3: TGTGCCAGCAGTTATTTCGACAGGGGTAGTAGTGAAGCTTTCTTT.